A single sample gave rise to the 10 T cell receptor beta chains below, sequenced in a study of control samples from healthy donors and cancer patients (dated by TCRdb to 2020 to 2021). The library was built by means of the immunoSEQ multiplex PCR assay. TCRdb obtained this table from immuneACCESS and retained in-frame rearrangements with V and J assigned. These tables miss some clones; where compared with another copy, unresolved V genes account for less than half of the shortfall, and the remainder is unexplained. Within this sample are about 170,000 clones, with 80% to 95% of them counted one time only. Clones ranked in the top ten supply about 4% of the sample. Specimen: blood. These receptors originate from a woman in her sixties or seventies in good health.

The chain is built from TRBV5-6 and TRBJ2-6; D gene unclear. The ends were cut back, 2 bases at V and 0 bases at J, with 6 bases in the middle. The CDR3 is 15 amino acids. The germline CDR1 and CDR2 sequences are SGHDT and YYEEEE. The CDR3 nucleotides are TGTGCCAGCAGCTTAGTTCACTCTGGGGCCAACGTCCTGACTTTC. Residues: CASSLVHSGANVLTF. Based on the CDR3 plus reference TRBV5-6 and TRBJ2-6, the full variable domain is DAGVTQSPTHLIKTRGQQVTLRCSPKSGHDTVSWYQQALGQGPQFIFQYYEEEERQRGNFPDRFSGHQFPNYSSELNVNALLLGDSALYLCASSLVHSGANVLTFGAGSRLTVL.

This chain links TRBV9 with TRBJ2-7; D possibly matches TRBD1 or TRBD2 (5 bases each). V was trimmed by 1 base and J by 0 bases, leaving 8 bases between them. This CDR3 comprises 14 residues. Germline lookup yields CDR1 SGDLS and CDR2 YYNGEE. The CDR3 loop is CASSVHGGSYEQYF. CDR3 bases: TGTGCCAGCAGCGTACATGGGGGCTCCTACGAGCAGTACTTC.

The genes are TRBV12-5 and TRBJ2-1, with 7 bases lining up with TRBD2. V was pared by 4 bases and J by 6 bases, with 6 bases of the junction left unmatched. The CDR3 sequence is 14 residues long. Germline-derived CDR1 and CDR2 are LGHNT and FRNRAP. As DNA, the CDR3 is TGTGCTAGTGGTTCCGGACTAGAAACCAATGAGCAGTTCTTC. Translated, it gives CASGSGLETNEQFF.

The chain carries TRBV5-6 and TRBJ1-2; the D gene is possibly TRBD1 (6 bases). Per the germline V gene, CDR1 is SGHDT and CDR2 is YYEEEE. The V end lost 10 bases, the J end lost 5 bases, and 18 bases lay between the germline ends. The CDR3 sequence is 13 residues long. The CDR3 sequence: CAGSGQSTYGYTF. CDR3 sequence (DNA): TGTGCCGGTAGTGGACAGTCTACTTATGGCTACACCTTC.

The rearrangement uses TRBV27 and TRBJ1-4; TRBD1 aligns across 7 bases. The CDR3 is made up of 15 amino acids. Germline CDR1 and CDR2: MNHEY and SMNVEV (reference sequence). V shed 5 bases, J shed 8 bases, and the junction held 11 bases outside the gene matches. CDR3: CASSHQGGRGEKLFF. CDR3 nucleotide sequence: TGTGCCAGCAGTCATCAGGGGGGACGAGGCGAAAAACTGTTTTTT.

This sequence joins TRBV5-1 and TRBJ2-5, with 14 bases that match TRBD2. Germline loops: CDR1 SGHRS, CDR2 YFSETQ. V trimming: 0 bases; J trimming: 3 bases; junction bases outside the gene matches: 4. The CDR3 loop spans 17 amino acids. The CDR3 sequence: CASSLGATSGGEETQYF. The CDR3 nucleotides are TGCGCCAGCAGCTTGGGTGCGACTAGCGGGGGGGAAGAGACCCAGTACTTC. Variable domain in full (rest from reference TRBV5-1 and TRBJ2-5): KAGVTQTPRYLIKTRGQQVTLSCSPISGHRSVSWYQQTPGQGLQFLFEYFSETQRNKGNFPGRFSGRQFSNSRSEMNVSTLELGDSALYLCASSLGATSGGEETQYFGPGTRLLVL.

The gene calls are TRBV21-1 and TRBJ2-1; the table calls TRBD2, which could not be checked here. TRBV21-1 represents a pseudogene. The CDR3 has 20 amino acids. CDR3 nucleotide sequence: TGTGCCAGCAGCAAGCCAGTAGCGGACAAACCACAAAAAGTCTGCGATGAGCAGTTCTTC. Its protein is CASSKPVADKPQKVCDEQFF.

V usage is TRBV10-3 and J usage is TRBJ1-2, with D perhaps matching TRBD1 (5 bases). Trimming took off 2 bases at V and 4 bases at J, with 20 bases between the two ends. From germline, CDR1 is ENHRY and CDR2 SYGVKD. The CDR3 covers 17 residues. CDR3: CAISEGALRRASYGYTF. CDR3 DNA sequence: TGTGCCATCAGTGAGGGGGCTCTTCGTAGGGCTTCCTATGGCTACACCTTC.

This clone came up once. As DNA, the CDR3 is TGTGCCAGCAGCTTAGGAGGTGGGGCAGATACGCAGTATTTT. As protein: CASSLGGGADTQYF. V is TRBV7-2 and J is TRBJ2-3; unclear D gene. V shed 1 base and J shed 4 bases, with 9 bases lying between them. Germline V lookup: CDR1 SGHTA, CDR2 FQGNSA. The CDR3 is 14 residues long.

The chain couples TRBV7-2 to TRBJ2-4, with 11 bases that match TRBD2. J was trimmed by 2 bases and V by 6 bases; bases with no gene match: 15. The CDR3 runs to 19 residues. The germline CDR1 and CDR2 sequences are SGHTA and FQGNSA. The CDR3 protein is CASSSRVLSGGAPKNIQYF. The CDR3, as DNA: TGTGCCAGCAGTTCACGCGTTCTTAGCGGGGGGGCCCCCAAAAACATTCAGTACTTC.